This T cell receptor beta chain was identified during a study of Graves' ophthalmopathy and Graves' hyperthyroidism (dated by TCRdb to the late 2010s). Turning to the overall study: Peripheral blood was collected before any treatment was given, at the time of initial diagnosis. The study used signatures of the TCR beta repertoire to tell Graves' ophthalmopathy apart from Graves' hyperthyroidism and to predict which patients would progress to ophthalmopathy. In total, 135 blood samples were TCR-sequenced: approximately 42 ophthalmopathy, about 75 hyperthyroidism and approximately 17 hyperthyroidism-to-ophthalmopathy patients. To explore V-J signatures that distinguish ophthalmopathy from hyperthyroidism, a discovery set of 100 patients was enrolled, made up of some 41 with ophthalmopathy and around 60 with stable hyperthyroidism. The independent validation cohort included 18 to 20 hyperthyroidism patients plus 17 patients who later progressed from hyperthyroidism to ophthalmopathy. In six hyperthyroidism patients, the T-cell repertoire of thyroid tissue was compared with the T-cell repertoire of blood. Once sampling was done, hyperthyroidism patients were given methimazole at a starting dose of 30 mg daily, while ophthalmopathy patients were given high-dose intravenous methylprednisolone.

Broader findings and caveats from the paper: No statistical method was used to set the sample size in advance, and the investigators knew which group each participant was assigned to. Most of the expanded thyroid clonotypes with a frequency above 0.001 were also detected in blood, and it was suggested that the thyroid immune response may be reflected by blood repertoires. In validation, the model predicted ophthalmopathy progression with more than 55% sensitivity and 72% to 80% specificity; eleven to twelve predicted patients were CT-confirmed with GO in a median of 6.5 months. In cross-validation, the 13-signature model distinguished ophthalmopathy from stable hyperthyroidism with roughly 90% sensitivity and around 81% specificity, and in the test set the corresponding values were approximately 79% and 70%.

TCR beta CDR3 regions were amplified from RNA transcripts for repertoire sequencing. A first-round RT-PCR used HTBI primers with the Qiagen OneStep RT-PCR kit, followed by a second-round multiplex PCR, size selection and purification. Sequencing of the libraries was carried out on an Illumina HiSeq2000 in paired-end mode with 100 bp reads. The study's processing was this. SOAPnuke was used to process the reads, throwing out any read that had adapters, had uncalled bases, had a mean Phred below 15, or lacked an exact constant-primer or identifier match. High-quality paired reads were merged with COPE v1.2.5. Each unique nucleotide sequence was treated as a clonotype, and MiTCR v1.1 was used to align the clonotypes to the IMGT TRB V, D and J references. Analysis was restricted to V-J combinations with a frequency above 0.0001, which covered 99.2% of repertoires. A TCR clonal expansion and chaos score per V-J combination was defined as the ratio of F50 clonal expansion to chaos observed in the TCRdist matrix. Welch's t-statistics and random forest were used to reduce the features to 13 V-J combinations, which were then used as input to a naive Bayes classifier. Thyroid-blood repertoire similarity was quantified with the Morisita-Horn index. Starting from the raw public reads, TCRdb applied fastp trimming at Q25, assembled clones with MiXCR and retained in-frame beta chains. CDR3 protein duplicates are merged, each entry listing the most common genes and DNA. For this entry, the V and J calls and clone size follow TCRdb and not the study's own pipeline. This sample holds approximately 700,000 distinct CDR3 sequences; more than 40% were observed only once. The ten largest make up over 2.5% of the sample.

Notes on this clonotype: It lacks a known antigen. Qualities for individual bases were not recorded, and no much larger clone is one base off.

The CDR3 spans 15 residues, from the cysteine through the phenylalanine. Solely the CDR3 DNA is kept, with 45 bases framed from the first base. The V end gives up 5 bases and the J end 4 bases, leaving 11 bases in the junction not matched to a gene. CDR1 and CDR2, looked up from the germline V gene (reference sequence), are LNHDA and SQIVND. Ophthalmopathy patients had moderately to severely active disease, Clinical Activity Score of at least 3, NOSPECS grade of at least 4, and disease duration under 3 months. Anyone with other autoimmune diseases, uncontrolled infections, pregnancy or lactation was excluded from the study. Diagnosis was based on clinical symptoms, serum thyroxine, TRAb, thyroid ultrasound and orbital computed tomography. PBMCs were isolated from around 10 ml of fresh peripheral blood by Ficoll-Paque density gradient centrifugation. Trizol reagent was used to extract the total RNA, and its quality was then checked on an Agilent 2100 Bioanalyzer.

The receptor comes from an adult man with Graves' ophthalmopathy. This sequence uses TRBV19 and TRBJ2-7; 7 middle bases align to TRBD2. The sample comprised peripheral blood. The CDR3 corresponds to CASSFSRGGPYEQYF. The nucleotide sequence is TGTGCCAGTAGTTTCAGCCGGGGAGGGCCGTACGAGCAGTACTTC.